The rows below give T cell receptor beta chains drawn from one sample of a study of TIL therapy for anti-PD-1-resistant metastatic lung cancer. Assay used: immunoSEQ multiplex PCR; TCRdb lists only in-frame clones, some missing. Here the sample spans approximately 92,000 clones, 65% being singletons. This specimen was tumor tissue, taken at baseline. The source is a person between 25 and 79 years old with non-small cell lung cancer. Each CDR3 is given with its conserved first and last residue.

V,J,CDR3
TRBV23-1,TRBJ2-7,CASWVSLGYEQYF
TRBV6-5,TRBJ1-2,CASSNRVRGYTF
TRBV9,TRBJ1-1,CASSALEAFF
TRBV19,TRBJ1-1,CASSRHRKGRGNTEAFF
TRBV9,TRBJ1-1,CASAPLGNTEAFF
TRBV7-2,TRBJ2-1,CASSAPRGSYNEQFF
TRBV7-8,TRBJ1-4,CASSREGQGRSSKLFF
TRBV28,TRBJ2-5,CASTTGGSTGTSFRETQYF
TRBV5-1,TRBJ2-2,CASSLRPGLAGVRSGELFF
TRBV10-2,TRBJ2-5,CASTQMRDQETQYF
TRBV5-6,TRBJ1-1,CASSLGQVNTEAFF
TRBV7-9,TRBJ1-2,CASSSPRTGGGNGYTF
TRBV24-1,TRBJ2-1,CATSDFWREGDEQFF
TRBV5-5,TRBJ1-5,CASSPRDTYSNQPQHF
TRBV7-2,TRBJ2-2,CASSSKGLSVLSGELFF
TRBV9,TRBJ2-5,CASSVVPSQETQYF
TRBV15,TRBJ1-4,CATSRDRGNEKLFF
TRBV19,TRBJ2-7,CASSITINSYEQYF
TRBV6-2/TRBV6-3,TRBJ2-5,CASSLTKRGLFETQYF
TRBV5-8,TRBJ2-1,CASGTSGYNEQFF
TRBV19,TRBJ2-3,CASSISPGDPDTQYF
TRBV4-1,TRBJ2-7,CASSQGEAYEQYF
TRBV7-9,TRBJ2-2,CASSPGTSGQLGELFF
TRBV29-1,TRBJ2-7,CSVEGDRTTERYF
TRBV6-2/TRBV6-3,TRBJ2-5,CASSYISGQETQYF
TRBV5-6,TRBJ2-1,CASSGTGFGNEQFF